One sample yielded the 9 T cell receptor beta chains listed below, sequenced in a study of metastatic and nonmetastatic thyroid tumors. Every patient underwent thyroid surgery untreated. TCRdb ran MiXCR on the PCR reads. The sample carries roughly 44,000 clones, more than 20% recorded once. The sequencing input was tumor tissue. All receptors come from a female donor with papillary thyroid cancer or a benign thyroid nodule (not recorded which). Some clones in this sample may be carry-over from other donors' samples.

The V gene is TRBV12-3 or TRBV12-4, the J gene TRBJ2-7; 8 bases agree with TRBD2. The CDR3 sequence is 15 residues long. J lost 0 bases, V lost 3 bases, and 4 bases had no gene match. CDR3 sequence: CASSFGTRSSYEQYF. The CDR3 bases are TGTGCCAGCAGTTTCGGGACTAGGAGCTCCTACGAGCAGTACTTC.

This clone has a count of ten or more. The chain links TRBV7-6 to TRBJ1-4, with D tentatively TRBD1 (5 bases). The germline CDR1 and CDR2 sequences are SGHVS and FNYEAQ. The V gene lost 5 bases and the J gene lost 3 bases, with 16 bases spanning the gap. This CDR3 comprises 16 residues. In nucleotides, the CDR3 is TGTGCCAGCAGCCGCGGGACCGACGGCCCTAATGAAAAACTGTTTTTT. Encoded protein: CASSRGTDGPNEKLFF.

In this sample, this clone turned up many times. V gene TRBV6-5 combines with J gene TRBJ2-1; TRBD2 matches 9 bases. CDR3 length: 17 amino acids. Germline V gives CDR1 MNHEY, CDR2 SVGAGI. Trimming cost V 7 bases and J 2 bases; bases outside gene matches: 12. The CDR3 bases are TGTGCCAGCAATTTTTGGGGGGCGGGAGGGCCCTACAATGAGCAGTTCTTC. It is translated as CASNFWGAGGPYNEQFF.

In DNA form, the CDR3 reads TGCGCCAGCAGCCAAGATGGGGAGCAGGAGCAGTACTTC. Translation: CASSQDGEQEQYF. The chain links TRBV4-3 to TRBJ2-7; TRBD2 is a possible D gene (5 bases). There are 13 residues in the CDR3. Germline CDR1 is LGHNA and CDR2 is YSLEER. Trimming shortened V by 0 bases and J by 7 bases, and 10 bases separated the two germline ends.

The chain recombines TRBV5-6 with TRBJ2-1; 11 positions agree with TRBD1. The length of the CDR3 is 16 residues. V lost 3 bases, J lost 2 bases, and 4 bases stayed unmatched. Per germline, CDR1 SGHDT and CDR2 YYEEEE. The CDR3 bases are TGTGCCAGCAGCTCGGGGACAGGGGGTCCCTACAATGAGCAGTTCTTC. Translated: CASSSGTGGPYNEQFF.

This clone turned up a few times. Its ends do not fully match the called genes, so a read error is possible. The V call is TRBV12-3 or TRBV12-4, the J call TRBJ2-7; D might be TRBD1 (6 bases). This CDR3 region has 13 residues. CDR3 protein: CASSTPQGHEQYF. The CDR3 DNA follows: TGTGCCAGCAGTACTCCACAGGGTCACGAGCAGTATTTC.

CDR3 bases: TGTGCCAGCAGCGGCTCTTTGGCCAACGTCCTGACTTTC. It encodes CASSGSLANVLTF. The chain is built from TRBV6-2 or TRBV6-3 and TRBJ2-6; D not resolved. V was shortened by 6 bases and J by 6 bases, with 9 bases between the two germline ends. The CDR3 runs 13 residues. Germline V gene lookup returns CDR1 MNHEY and CDR2 SVGEGT.

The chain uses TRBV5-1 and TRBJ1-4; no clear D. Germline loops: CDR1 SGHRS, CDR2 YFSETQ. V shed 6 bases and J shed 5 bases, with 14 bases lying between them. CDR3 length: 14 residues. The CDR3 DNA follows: TGCGCCAGCACTGTAGACGGACGGAATGAAAAACTGTTTTTT. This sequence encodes CASTVDGRNEKLFF.

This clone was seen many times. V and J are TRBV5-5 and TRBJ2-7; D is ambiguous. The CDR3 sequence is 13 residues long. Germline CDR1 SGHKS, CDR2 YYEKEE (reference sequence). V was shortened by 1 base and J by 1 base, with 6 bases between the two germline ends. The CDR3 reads CASSLIGSYEQYF. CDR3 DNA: TGTGCCAGCAGCTTGATCGGATCCTACGAGCAGTACTTC.